These T cell receptor beta chains were read from a single sample in a study of blood T cell repertoires in COVID-19. The data were produced by immunoSEQ multiplex PCR, yet TCRdb's version contains in-frame clones alone and is incomplete. The sample carries roughly 50,000 clones, roughly 85% recorded once. Source material: peripheral blood. Every receptor here comes from a man in his 60s with acute or convalescent COVID-19. Both conserved end residues are trimmed from each CDR3. The order of the fields is CDR3 length, V gene, CDR3 protein.

12 TRBV7-6 ASSFSQSQETQY
11 TRBV9 ASSSRLGETQY
11 TRBV27 ASRQLGNGELF
13 TRBV18 ASSPMAGERYEQY
14 TRBV13 ASYRGENHSGNTIY
13 TRBV11-2 ASSRLMASPETQY
13 TRBV6-1 ASSSNRDQNTEAF
12 TRBV5-1 ASSLDPPNTEAF
13 TRBV18 ASSPPDRGGEKLF
15 TRBV10-3 AISESSGRANTGELF
11 TRBV30 AWSVQGDSPLH
13 TRBV27 ASSPRTGVVEKLF
13 TRBV18 ASSPLGGMPGELF
13 TRBV2 ASKASGSRTGELF
14 TRBV27 ASRSGQGTLNTEAF
11 TRBV7-2 ASSLYREGGAF
13 TRBV18 ASSPTSGSTDTQY
11 TRBV12-5 ASGLVGGTEAF
16 TRBV4-1 ASSLKSGLEGASYEQY
13 TRBV6-1 ASSEGLAGVTEQF
15 TRBV28 ASTSPATGGAKNIQY
11 TRBV7-3 ASSFGQGLDHF
14 TRBV27 ASSLYWDRPNQPQH
13 TRBV7-2 ASSRTGTGEETQY
13 TRBV5-5 ASSLASQGSYGYT
13 TRBV5-1 ASSGLGATVETQY
11 TRBV19 ASSAPGTGELF
12 TRBV4-1 ASSQVGQGYEQY
15 TRBV9 ASSPLPGQGGAGELF
10 TRBV2 ASIQLNTEAF
13 TRBV5-6 ASSVIVLRMDIQY
13 TRBV28 ASSFPGVRNQPQH
14 TRBV5-1 ASSRGTITSTDTQY
12 TRBV9 ASSVQGVPYEQY
13 TRBV12-2 ASRSPSGQTGELF
13 TRBV16 ASSPTTGHNYEQY
12 TRBV28 ATQTSGRVNEQF
11 TRBV18 ASSPGTGGGYT
11 TRBV28 ASSFSPRYGYT
14 TRBV27 ASSLSTVPSTGELF
13 TRBV27 ASSLTPIPTDTQY
12 TRBV14 ASSQREGLNEQF
13 TRBV28 ASSFRSTGRGGYT
11 TRBV18 ASQGQMNTEAF
14 TRBV4-1 ASSQDDREASYEQY
11 TRBV30 AWSLTGNQPQH
13 TRBV28 ASRGEPGVGTEAF
12 TRBV5-4 ASSLGQGDEKLF
17 TRBV9 ASSAPATGPGGGYNEQF
13 TRBV10-1 ASSVGSGGVHEQF
11 TRBV5-4 ASSPGHSTEAF
10 TRBV11-2 ASSPGGNIQY